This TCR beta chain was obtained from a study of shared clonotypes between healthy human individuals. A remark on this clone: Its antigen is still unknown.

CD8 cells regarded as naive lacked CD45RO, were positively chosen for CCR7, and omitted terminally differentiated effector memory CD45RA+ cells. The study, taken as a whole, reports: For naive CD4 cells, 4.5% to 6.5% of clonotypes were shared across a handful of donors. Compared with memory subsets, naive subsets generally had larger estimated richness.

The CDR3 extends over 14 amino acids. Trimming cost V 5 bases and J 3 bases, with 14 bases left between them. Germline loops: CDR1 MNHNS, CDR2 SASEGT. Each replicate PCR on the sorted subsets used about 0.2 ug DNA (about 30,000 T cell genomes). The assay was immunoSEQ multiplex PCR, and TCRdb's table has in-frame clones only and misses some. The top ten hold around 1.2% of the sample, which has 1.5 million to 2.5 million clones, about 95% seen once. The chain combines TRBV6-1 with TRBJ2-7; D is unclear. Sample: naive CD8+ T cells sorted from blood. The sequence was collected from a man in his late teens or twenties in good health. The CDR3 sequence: CASSSWVDGYEQYF. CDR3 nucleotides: TGTGCCAGCAGTAGTTGGGTGGACGGCTACGAGCAGTACTTC.